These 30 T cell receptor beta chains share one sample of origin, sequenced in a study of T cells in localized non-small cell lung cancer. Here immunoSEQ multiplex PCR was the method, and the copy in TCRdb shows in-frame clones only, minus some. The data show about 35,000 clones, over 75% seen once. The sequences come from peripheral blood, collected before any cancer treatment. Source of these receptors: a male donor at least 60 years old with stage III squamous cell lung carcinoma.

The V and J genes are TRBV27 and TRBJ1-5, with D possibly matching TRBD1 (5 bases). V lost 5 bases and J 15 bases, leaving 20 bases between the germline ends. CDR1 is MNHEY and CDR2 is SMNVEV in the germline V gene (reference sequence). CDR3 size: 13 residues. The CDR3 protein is CASSRGGGGSRHF. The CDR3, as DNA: TGTGCCAGCAGTCGAGGCGGCGGGGGGTCGCGGCATTTT.

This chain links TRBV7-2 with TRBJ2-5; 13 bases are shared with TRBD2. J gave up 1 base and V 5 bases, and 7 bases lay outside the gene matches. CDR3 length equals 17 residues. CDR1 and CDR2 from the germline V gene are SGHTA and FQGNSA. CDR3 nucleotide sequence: TGTGCCAGCAGCAAGGGACTAGCGGGGACGGGCCAAGAGACCCAGTACTTC. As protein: CASSKGLAGTGQETQYF.

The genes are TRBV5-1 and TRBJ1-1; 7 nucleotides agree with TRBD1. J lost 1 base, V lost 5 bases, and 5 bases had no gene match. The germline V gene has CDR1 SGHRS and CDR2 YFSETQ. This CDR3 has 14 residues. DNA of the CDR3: TGCGCCAGCAGGTCGGGACAGCCGAACACTGAAGCTTTCTTT. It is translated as CASRSGQPNTEAFF.

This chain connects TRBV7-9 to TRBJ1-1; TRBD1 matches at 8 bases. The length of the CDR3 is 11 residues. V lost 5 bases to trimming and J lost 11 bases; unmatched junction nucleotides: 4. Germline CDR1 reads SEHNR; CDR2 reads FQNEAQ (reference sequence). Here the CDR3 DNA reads TGTGCCAGCAGCCAGGACAGGGCGGCTTTCTTT. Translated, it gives CASSQDRAAFF.

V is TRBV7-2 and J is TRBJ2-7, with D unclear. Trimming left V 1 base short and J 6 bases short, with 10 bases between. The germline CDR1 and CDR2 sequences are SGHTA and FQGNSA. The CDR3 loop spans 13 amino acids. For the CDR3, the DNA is TGTGCCAGCAGCTTAGACCGCTCCCGCGAGCAGTACTTC. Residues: CASSLDRSREQYF. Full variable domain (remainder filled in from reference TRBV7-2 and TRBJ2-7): GAGVSQSPSNKVTEKGKDVELRCDPISGHTALYWYRQSLGQGLEFLIYFQGNSAPDKSGLPSDRFSAERTGGSVSTLTIQRTQQEDSAVYLCASSLDRSREQYFGPGTRLTVT.

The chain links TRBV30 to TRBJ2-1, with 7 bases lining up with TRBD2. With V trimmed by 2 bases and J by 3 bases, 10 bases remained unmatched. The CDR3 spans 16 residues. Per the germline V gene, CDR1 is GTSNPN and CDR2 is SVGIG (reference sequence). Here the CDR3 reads CAWSIGGSGFYNEQFF. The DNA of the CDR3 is TGTGCCTGGAGTATCGGCGGGAGTGGATTCTACAATGAGCAGTTCTTC.

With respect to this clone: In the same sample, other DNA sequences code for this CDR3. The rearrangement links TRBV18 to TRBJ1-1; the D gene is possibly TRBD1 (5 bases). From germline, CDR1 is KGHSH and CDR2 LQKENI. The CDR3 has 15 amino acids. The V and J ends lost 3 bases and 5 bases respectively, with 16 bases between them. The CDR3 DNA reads TGTGCCAGCTCACCGGGGACGGCTCTGGGGACTGAAGCTTTCTTT. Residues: CASSPGTALGTEAFF.

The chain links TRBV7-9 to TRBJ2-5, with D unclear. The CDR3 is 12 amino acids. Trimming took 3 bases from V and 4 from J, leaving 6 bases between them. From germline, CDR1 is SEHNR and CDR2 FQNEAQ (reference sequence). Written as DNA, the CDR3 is TGTGCCAGCAGCTTTTTCAGAGAGACCCAGTACTTC. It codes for CASSFFRETQYF.

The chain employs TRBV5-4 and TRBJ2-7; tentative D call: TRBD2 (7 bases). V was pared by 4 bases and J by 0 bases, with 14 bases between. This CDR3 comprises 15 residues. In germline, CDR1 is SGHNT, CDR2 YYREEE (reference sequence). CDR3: CASSQRGGISYEQYF. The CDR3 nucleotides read TGTGCCAGCAGCCAAAGGGGGGGGATCTCCTACGAGCAGTACTTC.

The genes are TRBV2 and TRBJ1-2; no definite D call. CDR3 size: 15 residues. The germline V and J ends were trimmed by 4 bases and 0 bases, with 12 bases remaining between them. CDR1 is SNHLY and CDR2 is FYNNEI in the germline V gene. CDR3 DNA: TGTGCCAGCAGTGTCGGCCAGCTAGCTAACTATGGCTACACCTTC. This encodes CASSVGQLANYGYTF.

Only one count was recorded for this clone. CDR3 bases: TGTGCCTGGAGGGAGGCGGGACCCGTGGACGAGCAGTACTTC. Translated, it gives CAWREAGPVDEQYF. The V gene is TRBV30, the J gene TRBJ2-7; D is possibly TRBD2 (6 bases). The CDR3 covers 14 residues. The germline V gene has CDR1 GTSNPN and CDR2 SVGIG (reference sequence). The V and J ends lost 3 bases and 5 bases respectively, with 17 bases between them.

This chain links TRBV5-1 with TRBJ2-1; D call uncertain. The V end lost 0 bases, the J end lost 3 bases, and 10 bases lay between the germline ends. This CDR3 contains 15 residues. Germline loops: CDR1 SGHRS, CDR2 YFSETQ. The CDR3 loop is CASSLGVGNYNEQFF. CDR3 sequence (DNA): TGCGCCAGCAGCTTGGGGGTAGGCAACTACAATGAGCAGTTCTTC.

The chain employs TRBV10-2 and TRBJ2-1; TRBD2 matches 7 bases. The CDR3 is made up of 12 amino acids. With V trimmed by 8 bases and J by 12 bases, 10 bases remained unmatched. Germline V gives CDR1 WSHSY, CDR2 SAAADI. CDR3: CASEGLVYGQFF. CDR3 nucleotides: TGCGCCAGCGAAGGACTAGTTTACGGGCAGTTCTTC.

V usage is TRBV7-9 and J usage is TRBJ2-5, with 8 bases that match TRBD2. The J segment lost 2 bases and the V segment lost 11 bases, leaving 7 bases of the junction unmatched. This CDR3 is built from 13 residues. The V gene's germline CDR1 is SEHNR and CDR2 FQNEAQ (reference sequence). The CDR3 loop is CAGGTRTQETQYF. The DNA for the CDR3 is TGTGCCGGCGGGACTAGGACACAAGAGACCCAGTACTTC.

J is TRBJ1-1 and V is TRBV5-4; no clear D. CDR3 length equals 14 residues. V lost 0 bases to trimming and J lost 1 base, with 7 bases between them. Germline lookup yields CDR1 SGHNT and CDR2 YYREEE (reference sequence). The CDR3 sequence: CASSLDQANTEAFF. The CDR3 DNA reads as TGTGCCAGCAGCTTGGATCAGGCGAACACTGAAGCTTTCTTT.

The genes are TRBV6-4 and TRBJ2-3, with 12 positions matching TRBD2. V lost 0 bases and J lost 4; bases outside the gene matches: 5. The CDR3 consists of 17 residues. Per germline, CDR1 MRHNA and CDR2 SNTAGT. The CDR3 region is CASSDSPSGGASDTQYF. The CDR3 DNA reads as TGTGCCAGCAGTGACTCTCCTAGCGGGGGGGCGTCAGATACGCAGTATTTT.

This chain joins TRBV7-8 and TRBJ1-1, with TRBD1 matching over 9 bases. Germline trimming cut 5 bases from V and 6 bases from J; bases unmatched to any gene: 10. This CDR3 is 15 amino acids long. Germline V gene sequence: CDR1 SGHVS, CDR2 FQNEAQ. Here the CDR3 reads CASSLSGQGRAEAFF. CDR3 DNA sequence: TGTGCCAGCAGCCTATCAGGACAGGGGAGGGCTGAAGCTTTCTTT.

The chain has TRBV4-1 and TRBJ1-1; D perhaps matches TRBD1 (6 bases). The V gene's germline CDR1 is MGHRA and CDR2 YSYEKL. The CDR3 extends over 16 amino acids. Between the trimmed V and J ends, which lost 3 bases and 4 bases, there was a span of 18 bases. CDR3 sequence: CASSQQGGGGGTEAFF. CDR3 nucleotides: TGCGCCAGCAGCCAGCAAGGGGGAGGGGGAGGCACTGAAGCTTTCTTT.

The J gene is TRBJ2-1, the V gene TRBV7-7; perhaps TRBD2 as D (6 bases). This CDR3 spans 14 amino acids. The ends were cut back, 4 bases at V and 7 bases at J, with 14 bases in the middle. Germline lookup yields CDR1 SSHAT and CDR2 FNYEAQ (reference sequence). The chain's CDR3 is CASSSGGGVNEQFF. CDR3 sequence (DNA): TGTGCCAGCAGCTCCGGTGGAGGGGTTAATGAGCAGTTCTTC.

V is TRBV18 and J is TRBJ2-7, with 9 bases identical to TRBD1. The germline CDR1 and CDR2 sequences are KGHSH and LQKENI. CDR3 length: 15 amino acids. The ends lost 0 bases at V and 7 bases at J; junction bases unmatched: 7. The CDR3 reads CASSPPWDRAREQYF. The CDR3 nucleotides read TGTGCCAGCTCACCACCTTGGGACAGGGCTCGGGAGCAGTACTTC.

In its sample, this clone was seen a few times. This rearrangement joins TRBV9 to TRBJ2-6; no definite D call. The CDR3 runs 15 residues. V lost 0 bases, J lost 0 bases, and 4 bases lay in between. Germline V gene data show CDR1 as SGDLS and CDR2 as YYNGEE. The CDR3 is CASSVVSSGANVLTF. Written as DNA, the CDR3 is TGTGCCAGCAGCGTAGTGAGCTCTGGGGCCAACGTCCTGACTTTC.

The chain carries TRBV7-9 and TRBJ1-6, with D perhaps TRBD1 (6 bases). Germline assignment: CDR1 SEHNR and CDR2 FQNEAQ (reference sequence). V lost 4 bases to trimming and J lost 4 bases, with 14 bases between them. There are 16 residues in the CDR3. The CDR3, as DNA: TGTGCCAGCAGCTGGTCCAAGGGGGGATATAATTCACCCCTCCACTTT. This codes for CASSWSKGGYNSPLHF.

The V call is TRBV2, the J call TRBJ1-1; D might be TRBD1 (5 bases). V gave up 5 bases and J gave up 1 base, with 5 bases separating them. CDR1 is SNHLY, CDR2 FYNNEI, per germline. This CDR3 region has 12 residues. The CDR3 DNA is TGTGCCAGCAGTACAGGGAACACTGAAGCTTTCTTT. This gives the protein CASSTGNTEAFF.

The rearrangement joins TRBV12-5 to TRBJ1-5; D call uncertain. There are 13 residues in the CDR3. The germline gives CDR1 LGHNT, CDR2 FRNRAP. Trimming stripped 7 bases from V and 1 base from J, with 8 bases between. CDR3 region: CASAYESNQPQHF. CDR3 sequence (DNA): TGTGCTAGTGCCTACGAGAGCAATCAGCCCCAGCATTTT. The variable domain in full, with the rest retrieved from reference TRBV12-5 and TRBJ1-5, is DARVTQTPRHKVTEMGQEVTMRCQPILGHNTVFWYRQTMMQGLELLAYFRNRAPLDDSGMPKDRFSAEMPDATLATLKIQPSEPRDSAVYFCASAYESNQPQHFGDGTRLSIL.

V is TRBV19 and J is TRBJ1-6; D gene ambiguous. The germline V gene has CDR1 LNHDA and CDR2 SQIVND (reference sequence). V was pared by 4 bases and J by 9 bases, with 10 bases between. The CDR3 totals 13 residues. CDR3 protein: CASSKTRGSPLHF. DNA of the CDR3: TGTGCCAGTAGTAAGACGCGGGGTTCACCCCTCCACTTT. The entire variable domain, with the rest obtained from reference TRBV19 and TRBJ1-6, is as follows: DGGITQSPKYLFRKEGQNVTLSCEQNLNHDAMYWYRQDPGQGLRLIYYSQIVNDFQKGDIAEGYSVSREKKESFPLTVTSAQKNPTAFYLCASSKTRGSPLHFGNGTRLTVT.

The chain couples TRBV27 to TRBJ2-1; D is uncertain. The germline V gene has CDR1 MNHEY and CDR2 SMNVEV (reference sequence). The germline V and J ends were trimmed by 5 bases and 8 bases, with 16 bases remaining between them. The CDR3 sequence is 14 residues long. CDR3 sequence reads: CASSGNGPWHEQFF. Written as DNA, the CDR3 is TGTGCCAGCAGTGGCAACGGGCCTTGGCATGAGCAGTTCTTC.

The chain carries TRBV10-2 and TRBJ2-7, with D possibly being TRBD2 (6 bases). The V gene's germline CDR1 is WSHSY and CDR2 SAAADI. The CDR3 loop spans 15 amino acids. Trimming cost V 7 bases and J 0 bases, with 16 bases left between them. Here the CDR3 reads CASIVGTASSYEQYF. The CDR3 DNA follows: TGCGCCAGCATCGTAGGGACTGCAAGCTCCTACGAGCAGTACTTC.

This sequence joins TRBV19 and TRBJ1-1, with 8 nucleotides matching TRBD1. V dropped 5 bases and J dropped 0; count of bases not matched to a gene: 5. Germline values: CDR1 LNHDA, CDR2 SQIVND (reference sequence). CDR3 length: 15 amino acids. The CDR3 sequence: CASSPWTGLNTEAFF. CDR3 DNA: TGTGCCAGTAGTCCCTGGACAGGGTTGAACACTGAAGCTTTCTTT.

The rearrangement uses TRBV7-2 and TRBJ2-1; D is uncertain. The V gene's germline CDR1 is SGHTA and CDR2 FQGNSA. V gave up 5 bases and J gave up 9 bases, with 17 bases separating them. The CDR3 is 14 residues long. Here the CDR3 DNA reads TGTGCCAGCAGCCGGCTCGGTGGTAGCAGTGAGCAGTTCTTC. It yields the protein CASSRLGGSSEQFF.

The CDR3 here is CASSDLSRMNTEAFF. The CDR3 DNA follows: TGTGCCAGCAGTGATCTCAGTAGAATGAACACTGAAGCTTTCTTT. This chain connects TRBV6-1 to TRBJ1-1, with no clear D. This CDR3 has 15 amino acids. The V gene lost 3 bases and the J gene lost 0 bases, with 11 bases spanning the gap. CDR1 is MNHNS, CDR2 SASEGT, per germline.